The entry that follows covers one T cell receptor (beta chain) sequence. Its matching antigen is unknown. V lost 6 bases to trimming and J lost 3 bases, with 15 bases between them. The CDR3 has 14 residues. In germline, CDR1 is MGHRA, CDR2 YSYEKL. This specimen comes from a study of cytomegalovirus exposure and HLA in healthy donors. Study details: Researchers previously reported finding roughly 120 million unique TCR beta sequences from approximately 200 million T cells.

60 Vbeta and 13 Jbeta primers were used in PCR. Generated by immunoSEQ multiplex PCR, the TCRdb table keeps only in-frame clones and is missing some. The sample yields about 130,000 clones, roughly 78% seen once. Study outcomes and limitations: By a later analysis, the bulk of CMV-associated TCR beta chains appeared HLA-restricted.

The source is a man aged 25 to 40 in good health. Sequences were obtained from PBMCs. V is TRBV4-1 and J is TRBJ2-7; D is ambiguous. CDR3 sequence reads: CASSFGPGRYEQYF. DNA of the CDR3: TGCGCCAGCAGTTTCGGTCCTGGGCGCTACGAGCAGTACTTC.